The text below deals with one T cell receptor beta chain. The data are from a study of blood T cell repertoires in COVID-19. On the study more broadly: Whether acute or convalescent, the COVID-19 samples came from the United States, Italy and Spain.

As originally analysed: Researchers report that nucleated cell counts were estimated from reference gene primer amplification. Sequencing was performed with immunoSEQ multiplex PCR; in TCRdb, only in-frame clones are kept and a portion is missing. V, J and clone size derive from that table, while D and trimming were established from the DNA sequence. The data show 300,000 or so clones, with 87% seen just once and approximately 1.4% held by the top ten. V shed 0 bases and J shed 6 bases, with 9 bases lying between them. The CDR3 extends over 13 amino acids. Per the germline V gene, CDR1 is MNHNS and CDR2 is SASEGT.

V and J are TRBV6-1 and TRBJ2-7, with D possibly being TRBD1 (5 bases). Sequences were obtained from peripheral blood. The receptor's source is a woman aged 40 to 50 who had recovered from COVID-19. This CDR3 reads CASSEAGPREQYF. The CDR3 DNA is TGTGCCAGCAGTGAAGCGGGGCCCCGCGAGCAGTACTTC.